This T cell receptor beta chain was recovered during a study of blood T cell repertoires in COVID-19. In the case of this clone: The sample holds other DNA sequences that translate to the same CDR3.

This CDR3 comprises 14 residues. CDR1 KGHSH and CDR2 LQKENI come from the germline V gene. The junction had 5 bases not matched to a gene; V was cut back by 6 bases and J by 3 bases. Original processing methods: Reference gene primer amplification yielded estimated nucleated cell counts. Repertoires were generated with immunoSEQ multiplex PCR, while TCRdb's copy carries only in-frame clones and drops some. The DNA gave D and trimming, while V, J and clone size come from that table. The sample lists approximately 270,000 clones, around 85% occurring once. The V call is TRBV18, the J call TRBJ1-5; 7 bases are shared with TRBD1. This sequence originates from an elderly man with acute or convalescent COVID-19. Sequencing was performed on peripheral blood. The CDR3 DNA sequence: TGTGCCAGCTCCCCCGGGACAGCCAATCAGCCCCAGCATTTT. It is translated as CASSPGTANQPQHF.